This T cell receptor beta chain emerged from a study of T cell changes during pregnancy in multiple sclerosis. Per the germline V gene, CDR1 is SNHLY and CDR2 is FYNNEI. V lost 11 bases, J lost 13 bases, and 4 bases stayed unmatched. The CDR3 consists of 10 residues. Here immunoSEQ multiplex PCR was the method, and the copy in TCRdb shows in-frame clones only, minus some. The sample consists of approximately 65,000 clones, approximately 90% of them appearing once. The TCR comes from a female donor with multiple sclerosis, enrolled in a pregnancy study. The chain recombines TRBV2 with TRBJ2-6; 8 nucleotides align to TRBD1. Specimen: CD4+ T cells from peripheral blood mononuclear cells, collected in the first trimester of pregnancy. The CDR3 DNA reads as TGTGCCTCGACAGGGGAGGTCCTGACTTTC. The encoded protein is CASTGEVLTF.